This T cell receptor beta chain was sequenced in a study of cytomegalovirus exposure and HLA in healthy donors. Broader study findings: Accurate HLA-A and HLA-B prediction from TCR beta sequences was reported for most subjects.

The study ran its PCR with 60 Vbeta and 13 Jbeta primers. Sequenced by immunoSEQ multiplex PCR; TCRdb stores in-frame clones only, minus some. This table holds 85,000 to 100,000 clones, about four fifths found once. A note on this clone: Antigen: not known.

The sequenced material came from PBMCs. This TCR was sampled from a middle-aged woman in good health and CMV-seropositive.

CDR3: CASSPSSVGGETQYF. In nucleotides, the CDR3 is TGTGCCAGCAGCCCCAGCTCGGTGGGCGGGGAGACCCAGTACTTC. The chain carries TRBV7-9 and TRBJ2-5; TRBD2 is a possible D gene (5 bases). This CDR3 is built from 15 residues. The germline V and J ends were trimmed by 5 bases and 5 bases, with 18 bases remaining between them. The germline V gene has CDR1 SEHNR and CDR2 FQNEAQ (reference sequence).